This T cell receptor beta chain was observed in a study of cytomegalovirus exposure and HLA in healthy donors. In the study overall: Caucasian-associated ancestry cluster membership applied to about four fifths of over 350 genotyped donors. Study findings and constraints: Later analysis showed TCR association rates varying by HLA locus, highest for DRB1 and lowest for HLA-C. It was reported that TCR beta sequences correctly inferred the HLA-A and HLA-B alleles for most subjects.

The V gene's germline CDR1 is LNHDA and CDR2 SQIVND (reference sequence). The CDR3 is 14 residues long. With 10 bases removed from V and 3 bases from J, the gap between germline ends came to 19 bases. Amplification used 60 Vbeta primers and 13 Jbeta primers. In the original processing: About 9.9 million of the about 80 million unique TCR beta chains counted in a later analysis were shared. Using immunoSEQ multiplex PCR, the repertoire was profiled, and TCRdb retains in-frame clones only, with some absent. V and J calls and clone size are those listed in that table; D and trimming were worked out from the DNA. Of roughly 150,000 clones listed, around 73% are singletons. As for this clone: What it recognizes is unknown.

Sequenced input: PBMCs. The rearrangement links TRBV19 to TRBJ2-7, with a weak D call TRBD2 (7 bases). This TCR was sampled from a young woman in good health and CMV-seropositive. CDR3 residues: CATREGVPNYEQYF. DNA for the CDR3: TGTGCCACCAGGGAGGGGGTACCCAACTACGAGCAGTACTTC.